Listed below are T cell receptor beta chains from one sample, sequenced in a study of T-cell memory formation after mild COVID-19. TCRdb processed the 5' RACE reads anew with MiXCR; each CDR3 protein has one entry. The data hold approximately 30,000 distinct CDR3 sequences, with around 16% observed a single time. Sequencing input: PBMCs or a T cell subset sorted from them (not recorded which). The source is an adult who had mild COVID-19 (a few samples of this study predate the infection). Cell type and time point are not known. Each CDR3 is given with its conserved first and last residue. A D gene is named only where the DNA matches it firmly. Not every row has a clone size; where given, it reads once, few, many or a size class.

V gene: TRBV5-1; CDR3 length: 16; J gene: TRBJ2-1; D gene: .; clone size: many; CDR3 protein: CASSLGHRDAKYEQFF; CDR3 DNA: TGCGCCAGCAGCTTGGGTCACAGGGACGCGAAGTATGAGCAGTTCTTC
V gene: TRBV7-6; CDR3 length: 15; J gene: TRBJ2-1; D gene: TRBD2; clone size: once; CDR3 protein: CASSLTSGGAGEQFF; CDR3 DNA: TGTGCCAGCAGCTTAACTAGCGGGGGGGCCGGGGAGCAGTTCTTC
V gene: TRBV20-1; CDR3 length: 14; J gene: TRBJ2-5; D gene: .; clone size: many; CDR3 protein: CSARDPTGPETQYF; CDR3 DNA: TGCAGTGCTAGAGACCCAACAGGGCCGGAGACCCAGTACTTC
V gene: TRBV7-9; CDR3 length: 14; J gene: TRBJ2-7; D gene: .; clone size: .; CDR3 protein: CASSTLQNTYEQYF; CDR3 DNA: TGTGCCAGCAGCACCTTACAGAATACCTACGAGCAGTACTTC
V gene: TRBV13; CDR3 length: 13; J gene: TRBJ1-1; D gene: .; clone size: many; CDR3 protein: CASSLLGVREAFF; CDR3 DNA: TGTGCCAGCAGCTTATTGGGGGTTCGTGAAGCTTTCTTT
V gene: TRBV6-5; CDR3 length: 11; J gene: TRBJ1-1; D gene: TRBD1; clone size: many; CDR3 protein: CASSWDREAFF; CDR3 DNA: TGTGCCAGCAGTTGGGACAGAGAAGCTTTCTTT
V gene: TRBV11-1; CDR3 length: 14; J gene: TRBJ2-5; D gene: .; clone size: medium-sized; CDR3 protein: CASSFVADLGTQYF; CDR3 DNA: TGTGCCAGCAGCTTTGTAGCGGACCTGGGGACCCAGTACTTC
V gene: TRBV24-1; CDR3 length: 18; J gene: TRBJ1-4; D gene: TRBD1; clone size: many; CDR3 protein: CATSDPPGQGKTNEKLFF; CDR3 DNA: TGTGCCACCAGTGATCCACCGGGACAGGGGAAGACTAATGAAAAACTGTTTTTT
V gene: TRBV6-5; CDR3 length: 16; J gene: TRBJ2-3; D gene: .; clone size: many; CDR3 protein: CASSYSSTRNTDTQYF; CDR3 DNA: TGTGCCAGCAGTTACTCCTCAACTAGGAACACAGATACGCAGTATTTT
V gene: TRBV5-1; CDR3 length: 13; J gene: TRBJ2-2; D gene: .; clone size: many; CDR3 protein: CASSLDAAGELFF; CDR3 DNA: TGCGCCAGCAGCTTGGATGCGGCCGGGGAGCTGTTTTTT
V gene: TRBV4-3; CDR3 length: 13; J gene: TRBJ2-5; D gene: .; clone size: many; CDR3 protein: CASSQVGGETQYF; CDR3 DNA: TGCGCCAGCAGCCAAGTGGGTGGAGAGACCCAGTACTTC
V gene: TRBV20-1; CDR3 length: 13; J gene: TRBJ2-1; D gene: TRBD1; clone size: .; CDR3 protein: CSARDRGDRGQFF; CDR3 DNA: TGCAGTGCTAGAGATCGGGGGGACAGGGGGCAGTTCTTC
V gene: TRBV19; CDR3 length: 17; J gene: TRBJ2-6; D gene: .; clone size: many; CDR3 protein: CASTPRDKKGGANVLTF; CDR3 DNA: TGTGCCAGTACCCCCCGGGACAAAAAAGGGGGGGCCAACGTCCTGACTTTC
V gene: TRBV12-3/TRBV12-4; CDR3 length: 16; J gene: TRBJ2-4; D gene: .; clone size: .; CDR3 protein: CASSLARGLAKNIQYF; CDR3 DNA: TGTGCCAGCAGTTTAGCCCGGGGACTAGCCAAAAACATTCAGTACTTC
V gene: TRBV7-9; CDR3 length: 16; J gene: TRBJ2-5; D gene: TRBD1; clone size: .; CDR3 protein: CASSSDRGSVGETQYF; CDR3 DNA: TGTGCCAGCAGCTCGGACAGGGGGAGCGTAGGAGAGACCCAGTACTTC
V gene: TRBV11-2; CDR3 length: 13; J gene: TRBJ1-5; D gene: .; clone size: many; CDR3 protein: CASSLGVGMPQHF; CDR3 DNA: TGTGCCAGCAGCTTAGGAGTTGGGATGCCCCAGCATTTT
V gene: TRBV7-2; CDR3 length: 15; J gene: TRBJ2-5; D gene: .; clone size: many; CDR3 protein: CASSLVGEVIETQYF; CDR3 DNA: TGTGCCAGCAGCTTAGTTGGGGAGGTGATTGAGACCCAGTACTTC
V gene: TRBV2; CDR3 length: 13; J gene: TRBJ2-2; D gene: .; clone size: many; CDR3 protein: CASSEKYTGELFF; CDR3 DNA: TGTGCCAGCAGTGAAAAGTACACCGGGGAGCTGTTTTTT